What follows are 10 T cell receptor beta chains derived from one specimen sequenced in a study of blood T cell repertoires in COVID-19. Profiled with immunoSEQ multiplex PCR; TCRdb holds only in-frame clones, not every one. The sample consists of 150,000 to 200,000 clones, approximately 87% of them appearing once. Sample: peripheral blood. These receptors all come from a man younger than 30 with active or convalescent COVID-19.

The chain recombines TRBV29-1 with TRBJ1-1; possibly TRBD1 for D (5 bases). V lost 4 bases and J lost 6, with 18 bases in between. The germline CDR1 and CDR2 sequences are SQVTM and ANQGSEA. This CDR3 region has 14 residues. This chain's CDR3 is CSVALGAGGAEAFF. The CDR3 DNA is TGCAGCGTTGCTCTTGGGGCCGGAGGGGCTGAAGCTTTCTTT.

This clone occurred once. The rearrangement links TRBV3-1 (or the pseudogene TRBV3-2) to TRBJ1-6; no reliable D call. The germline V and J ends were trimmed by 0 bases and 10 bases, with 7 bases remaining between them. Germline assignment: CDR1 LGHDT and CDR2 YNNKEL (reference sequence). The CDR3 extends over 13 amino acids. The CDR3 sequence: CASSQETGSPLHF. CDR3 nucleotides: TGTGCCAGCAGCCAAGAAACGGGATCACCCCTCCACTTT.

As for this clone: One end of the junction is discordant with germline, which a read error may explain. The genes are TRBV7-7 and TRBJ1-1; a weak D match, TRBD1 (6 bases). CDR1 is SSHAT, CDR2 FNYEAQ, per germline (reference sequence). The CDR3 is 13 amino acids. The CDR3 reads CASSYRAGTEAFF. As DNA, the CDR3 is TGTGCTAGCAGCTACAGGGCGGGCACTGAAGCTTTCTTT.

The CDR3: CASSLDVRYGYTF. The CDR3 DNA follows: TGTGCCAGCAGCTTAGACGTGCGGTATGGCTACACCTTC. The V and J genes are TRBV7-8 and TRBJ1-2; D is unresolved. Per germline, CDR1 SGHVS and CDR2 FQNEAQ. The CDR3 runs 13 residues. V was trimmed by 1 base and J by 5 bases, leaving 8 bases between them.

The CDR3 loop is CASSWTSGRGSMYEQYF. The CDR3 bases are TGTGCCAGCAGCTGGACTAGCGGGAGGGGTTCTATGTACGAGCAGTACTTC. The J gene is TRBJ2-7, the V gene TRBV3-1 (or the pseudogene TRBV3-2), with 15 bases matching TRBD2. Germline assignment: CDR1 LGHDT and CDR2 YNNKEL (reference sequence). The V segment lost 5 bases and the J segment 4 bases; nucleotides outside the gene matches: 9. CDR3 size: 17 residues.

The CDR3 nucleotides are TGTGCCATCACCCCCGGGACTAGCGGGACCGGGGAGCTGTTTTTT. It translates to CAITPGTSGTGELFF. J is TRBJ2-2 and V is TRBV10-3; TRBD2 matches 12 bases. CDR1 ENHRY and CDR2 SYGVKD come from the germline V gene. This CDR3 spans 15 amino acids. V trimming: 7 bases; J trimming: 5 bases; junction bases outside the gene matches: 5.

J is TRBJ2-2 and V is TRBV5-1; 9 nucleotides line up with TRBD1. The ends lost 5 bases at V and 3 bases at J; junction bases unmatched: 5. The length of the CDR3 is 15 residues. From germline, CDR1 is SGHRS and CDR2 YFSETQ. The DNA of the CDR3 is TGCGCCAGCAGACAGGGGGCGAGGGACACCGGGGAGCTGTTTTTT. It specifies CASRQGARDTGELFF.

V and J are TRBV11-2 and TRBJ2-7; D remains ambiguous. With 0 bases removed from V and 5 bases from J, the gap between germline ends came to 14 bases. Germline CDR1 reads SGHAT; CDR2 reads FQNNGV. The CDR3 is 15 amino acids. CDR3 in DNA: TGTGCCAGCAGCTTAGATCGTAACTATAACCACGAGCAGTACTTC. This codes for CASSLDRNYNHEQYF.

This sequence joins TRBV30 and TRBJ2-7; a weak D match, TRBD2 (6 bases). This CDR3 contains 13 residues. Germline V lookup: CDR1 GTSNPN, CDR2 SVGIG (reference sequence). V shed 8 bases and J shed 3 bases, with 17 bases lying between them. The CDR3 region is CAGTSGLFYEQYF. The CDR3 region has the DNA TGTGCCGGCACGTCGGGACTTTTCTACGAGCAGTACTTC.

The V and J genes are TRBV7-2 and TRBJ1-1, with D hard to call. Germline CDR1 is SGHTA and CDR2 is FQGNSA. Trimming took 8 bases from V and 3 from J, leaving 22 bases between them. This CDR3 is 16 amino acids long. The CDR3 DNA is TGTGCCAGCGAAGGCTGGGAGGTCGACTGGGACACTGAAGCTTTCTTT. It codes for CASEGWEVDWDTEAFF. Full variable domain (outside the CDR3, taken from reference TRBV7-2 and TRBJ1-1): GAGVSQSPSNKVTEKGKDVELRCDPISGHTALYWYRQSLGQGLEFLIYFQGNSAPDKSGLPSDRFSAERTGGSVSTLTIQRTQQEDSAVYLCASEGWEVDWDTEAFFGQGTRLTVV.